This T cell receptor beta chain was observed in a study of shared clonotypes between healthy human individuals (dated by TCRdb to 2020 to 2022). Notes on the research overall: The cohort included a few men and a couple of women between 18 and 49 years of age. Per donor, three plates each were used for CD4 naive and CD4 memory, two for CD8 naive, and one for CD8 memory. Blood TCR repertoires of about five healthy adults were deeply sequenced to estimate repertoire size and the extent of clonotype sharing between individuals. To increase sequencing depth and limit assay-specific biases, TCR repertoire library preparation and sequencing were carried out by different laboratories using diverse techniques. Between about 0.85 and 9.5 billion PBMCs per donor were obtained by leukapheresis.

With respect to this clone: Its specific antigen is unknown. No base quality values were provided; no much bigger clone lies one nucleotide off.

On the study overall, not on this receptor specifically: Only blood was sampled, and tissue TCR repertoires likely differ from those in blood. Approximately 4.8% of naive CD4, 3% to 3.5% of naive CD8, 2.3% of memory CD4, and approximately 0.39% of memory CD8 clonotypes were shared across several donors. Incomplete sequencing was indicated by rarefaction of sorted-subset datasets, despite the large sequencing depth. Pairwise subsampling indicated that sequencing depth was expected to affect the degree of clonotype sharing among donors. The small number of donors limited the genetic and exposure-history diversity represented. Naive subsets generally had larger estimated clonotype richness than memory subsets did. Compared with non-shared clonotypes, the clonotypes found in all four sorted-subset donors had higher generation probabilities.

Using the deep immunoSEQ assay, TCR CDR3 regions were amplified from genomic DNA by multiplex PCR. Extracted genomic DNA from each cell subset was distributed evenly across all wells of several immunoSEQ 96-well plates, and each plate was treated as a replicate. For sorted subsets, 200 to 250 ng of genomic DNA, equivalent to around 31,000 T cell genomes, went into each replicate PCR. Purified libraries were measured with a Qubit 3.0 fluorometer, size-checked on a Bioanalyzer 2100, and measured again with the KAPA Library Quantification kit. A separate single-read 150-cycle Illumina NextSeq 550 flow cell was used to sequence each immunoSEQ 96-well plate. As for the original processing: Because the immunoSEQ output held only junctional sequences and lacked quality scores, the filtering could not match the filtering applied to full-length reads. To assign V/J genes and CDR3, sequences were annotated using PyIR, a Python wrapper for IgBLAST v1.9, with IMGT germline references. Reads with weak V/J assignments (E-value above 1e-6), missing CDR3, stop codons, out-of-frame junctions, or ambiguous translated residues were removed. V3J clonotypes were defined as sequences sharing the same inferred V gene, J gene, and CDR3 amino acid sequence. Percentage overlap between repertoires was calculated by dividing the number of shared unique clonotypes by the size of the smaller repertoire. RTK rarefaction, the Chao1 estimator, and Recon v2.1 estimates of unobserved clonotypes were used to assess repertoire richness. Generation probabilities for all TCRbeta clonotypes obtained by the gDNA method from a handful of donors were computed using OLGA. TCRdb took this table from immuneACCESS and kept in-frame rearrangements with V and J called. Such tables lack part of the clones; where checked against another copy, unresolved V genes explain under half of the gap, and the rest is unexplained. The V and J calls and clone size are taken from that table; D and trimming were inferred from the DNA. The sample table lists 850,000 to 1,100,000 clones, about 80% of them with a count of one. The leading ten clones occupy 0.85% to 1% of the sample.

The donors were healthy, HIV-negative adults with no recently reported acute infections or vaccinations. Only Caucasian adults living in Nashville, Tennessee, USA were represented among the donors. CD4+ T cells were enriched by magnetic negative selection; naive cells were then positively selected on CD45RA, and the negative fraction formed the memory subset. Blood was obtained by leukapheresis, after which PBMCs were separated by Ficoll-Histopaque density gradient centrifugation and cryopreserved in liquid nitrogen vapor phase. Analytical flow cytometry was used to check the purity and quantity of each magnetically sorted T cell population. Genomic DNA was isolated from every sorted fraction and measured by UV absorbance on a Nanodrop 2000c. From cysteine to phenylalanine, the CDR3 is 15 amino acids long. Solely the CDR3 DNA is kept, with 45 bases framed from the first base. The trim is 5 bases for V and 1 base for J, with a gap of 11 bases between the germline ends. As encoded in the germline V gene, CDR1 is SGHAT while CDR2 is FQNNGV.

This TCR came from a man between 18 and 29 years old in good health. Some clones in this sample may be carry-over from other donors' samples. The sequenced sample consisted of memory CD4+ T cells from PBMCs. The sample's cell subset or site label is to be understood as: CD45RA-negative fraction. The sequence links TRBV11-2 to TRBJ2-2; confidence is insufficient to name the D gene. The CDR3: CASSIRSLNTGELFF. The nucleotides are TGTGCCAGCAGCATCCGGAGCCTGAACACCGGGGAGCTGTTTTTT. The variable domain in full, with residues beyond the CDR3 obtained from the reference TRBV11-2 and TRBJ2-2 genes, is EAGVAQSPRYKIIEKRQSVAFWCNPISGHATLYWYQQILGQGPKLLIQFQNNGVVDDSQLPKDRFSAERLKGVDSTLKIQPAKLEDSAVYLCASSIRSLNTGELFFGEGSRLTVL.